This T cell receptor (beta chain) was recovered during a study of tissue T cells after allogeneic stem cell transplantation. Deletions cut 9 bases from V and 0 bases from J, with 15 bases between. Germline assignment: CDR1 LGHDT and CDR2 YNNKEL (reference sequence). CDR3 length equals 14 residues. Survey-depth TCRbeta CDR3 sequencing reported V/J genes and productive frequencies. Clones were sequenced by immunoSEQ multiplex PCR, and TCRdb holds only the in-frame ones, with some missing. The table includes approximately 3,700 clones, 59% detected once. With regard to this clone: Its cognate antigen is unknown.

Regarding the study as a whole: Blood and spleen captured only part of the tissue TCR repertoire. Few T cell clones were shared across patients, but motif clusters showed tissue-specific shared signatures.

The J gene is TRBJ2-7, the V gene TRBV3-1 (or the pseudogene TRBV3-2), with TRBD1 as a possible D gene (6 bases). The sequence derives from a male donor aged 60 or over with lung cancer. The sequencing here drew on tissue from the ileum, taken at autopsy. Written as DNA, the CDR3 is TGTGCCAGGATTTCGGGGACACTCTCCTACGAGCAGTACTTC. Protein sequence: CARISGTLSYEQYF.